The clone carrying this T cell receptor (beta chain) was found a few times. Its antigen is as yet unknown. The J segment lost 6 bases and the V segment lost 5 bases, leaving 7 bases of the junction unmatched. From germline, CDR1 is SGHAT and CDR2 FQNNGV. This CDR3 contains 13 residues. This record comes from a study of early T cells in non-severe SARS-CoV-2 infection. Study outcomes and limitations: Clonotype matching in VDJdb favored anti-spike CD8 responses and did not capture private and CD4 specificities.

Via MiXCR, TCRdb re-called the 5' RACE reads, giving one row per CDR3 protein. The sample shows under 70,000 distinct CDR3 sequences, roughly 7.8% of them seen only once. The sequence came from an adult who was a healthcare worker with PCR-confirmed SARS-CoV-2 infection or an uninfected control (not recorded which). The rearrangement links TRBV11-2 to TRBJ2-7; 7 bases fit TRBD1. The sample was whole blood, taken at baseline. Here the CDR3 DNA reads TGTGCCAGCAGCCAACTGACAGGGACCGAGCAGTACTTC. Translated: CASSQLTGTEQYF.